Sequencing of this T cell receptor beta chain was carried out in a study of blood T cells in healthy people across ages. Study-wide background: There was about one barcoded beta molecule captured by template switching per two T cells. Whole-study findings and limits: A roughly linear age-dependent decrease characterized TCR beta diversity per million T cells.

A sample-barcoded 5' primer and a J-beta primer mix were used in a second PCR of roughly 6 to 11 cycles. Every cDNA molecule bore a tag from a template-switch adaptor containing 12 random nucleotides. TCRdb re-analysed the 5' RACE reads in MiXCR, keeping a single row per CDR3 protein. Of approximately 820,000 distinct CDR3 sequences listed, 40% to 50% are singletons. On this clonotype itself: Its antigen is currently unknown.

This CDR3 is built from 14 residues. Per germline, CDR1 SEHNR and CDR2 FQNEAQ (reference sequence). The germline V and J ends were trimmed by 6 bases and 4 bases, with 15 bases remaining between them. The rearrangement links TRBV7-9 to TRBJ1-2; unclear D gene. This receptor was taken from a man aged 60 to 69 in good health. The sequenced sample consisted of blood. This CDR3 is CASSESGLPYGYTF. In DNA form, the CDR3 reads TGTGCCAGCAGTGAGTCCGGACTGCCCTATGGCTACACCTTC.